Listed here is a single T cell receptor beta chain. Its specificity is unknown. Germline V gene sequence: CDR1 SGHDT, CDR2 YYEEEE. The CDR3 loop spans 16 amino acids. V was shortened by 0 bases and J by 4 bases, with 16 bases between the two germline ends. This sample stems from a study of long-term antiretroviral therapy in people with HIV. The study's findings and limits: Repertoires looked antigen-experienced, with only a slight naive shift after ART. ART adherence, viral resistance and therapy changes went unrecorded.

The immunoSEQ assay was v3.0, run at survey level. The protocol was immunoSEQ multiplex PCR, while the TCRdb copy is restricted to in-frame clones and leaves out a portion. The table has more than 25,000 clones, roughly 98% seen once. People in the study who had HIV all got their treatment in the United States. Here the sequenced sample was unsorted PBMCs, taken 7.6 years after starting antiretroviral therapy. The rearrangement uses TRBV5-6 and TRBJ1-2, with TRBD1 as a possible D gene (6 bases). The receptor's source is a man younger than 40 with HIV. The CDR3, as DNA: TGTGCCAGCAGCTTGGAGAAGACAGGTTTAGGCTATGGCTACACCTTC. Encoded protein: CASSLEKTGLGYGYTF.